Listed below are T cell receptor beta chains from one sample, sequenced in a study of siplizumab effects on memory and regulatory T cells. Some clones are missing from TCRdb's copy, which holds only in-frame ones; the method was immunoSEQ multiplex PCR. The repertoire holds about 85,000 clones, approximately 95% seen once, with roughly 20% in the top ten. Sequenced sample: CD8+ T cells sorted from blood. The receptors originated from a human donor in good health. The conserved cysteine and the conserved F or W are not part of the CDR3 here. Fields, in order: CDR3 protein, J gene, V gene.

ASSALSGRMHNEQF TRBJ2-1 TRBV9
ASSQVDYGAEQY TRBJ2-7 TRBV4-2
ASSLGPSRGANVLT TRBJ2-6 TRBV13
ASSSRDSYYEQY TRBJ2-7 TRBV28
ASLGTGGLGDLASTEAF TRBJ1-1 TRBV7-9
ASIPSLAQPYEQY TRBJ2-7 TRBV27
ASSGTGSNTEAF TRBJ1-1 TRBV9
ASSPGPAAPTGGVDTEAF TRBJ1-1 TRBV18
ASSAERQGYEQY TRBJ2-7 TRBV6-6
ASSLEEADEQY TRBJ2-7 TRBV11-3
ASSFPGLAGGPSDTQY TRBJ2-3 TRBV27
ASSRKFRAEETQY TRBJ2-5 TRBV27
ASSIAGGYEQY TRBJ2-7 TRBV19
ATGKLNSPLH TRBJ1-6 TRBV28
ASSSDRGTDTQY TRBJ2-3 TRBV7-9
ASSLSFWQGETQY TRBJ2-5 TRBV27
SVSLYGTSGRETDTQY TRBJ2-3 TRBV29-1
ASSPPILGLAKNIQY TRBJ2-4 TRBV7-9
ASSLGRETQY TRBJ2-5 TRBV13
ASSQELSVRDGDEKLF TRBJ1-4 TRBV4-2
ASSPGSSDSGGNEQF TRBJ2-1 TRBV18
ASSMTGREQF TRBJ2-1 TRBV13
ASSDLRTYEQY TRBJ2-7 TRBV2
ASSLHLGQGSPYEQY TRBJ2-7 TRBV19
ASSLGRESYNEQF TRBJ2-1 TRBV27
ASSIDSSSNEQF TRBJ2-1 TRBV27
ASSDLGAEDSPLH TRBJ1-6 TRBV2
ASSLGTLSTEAF TRBJ1-1 TRBV7-8
ASSFSGEAEAF TRBJ1-1 TRBV7-9
ASSLRGQGAQNEQF TRBJ2-1 TRBV7-3
ASSINPQEREADYEQY TRBJ2-7 TRBV19
ASQGTTDTQY TRBJ2-3 TRBV2
ASSIVQRGNQPQH TRBJ1-5 TRBV19
ASSVAGVGETQY TRBJ2-5 TRBV9
ASSQVSTTSPYEQY TRBJ2-7 TRBV4-1
ASSARGRGGTEAF TRBJ1-1 TRBV9
ASSQQGFEQY TRBJ2-7 TRBV4-1